Listed below are T cell receptor beta chains from one sample, sequenced in a study of graft-versus-host responses after intestinal transplantation. The antigens for these receptors are not known. Sequenced by immunoSEQ multiplex PCR; TCRdb stores in-frame clones only, minus some. The sample lists tens of thousands of clones; roughly 92% were seen once. Sequencing was performed on unstimulated CD4+ T cells sorted from spleen or lymph node cells, taken before intestinal transplant. The source of these receptors is a human donor who received an intestinal transplant. The conserved cysteine and the conserved F or W are not part of the CDR3 here. The D gene is left open where the match is weak.

>TRBV28|TRBJ1-4|TRBD1
ASSLLDRVELF
>TRBV6-1|TRBJ1-6|TRBD1
ASRATGDYNSPLH
>TRBV6-5|TRBJ2-7|-
ASSYSRLGYYYEQY
>TRBV19|TRBJ1-2|-
ASSMGLWGRGHSDYGYT
>TRBV5-1|TRBJ2-2|-
ASSLGGSNTGELF
>TRBV4-1|TRBJ1-2|-
ASRTRGADYGYT
>TRBV5-8|TRBJ2-7|TRBD2
ASSLGDVAGVSYEQY
>TRBV19|TRBJ1-1|TRBD1
ASSFDRGVGTEAF
>TRBV6-1|TRBJ2-5|-
ASSAETQY
>TRBV30|TRBJ2-7|TRBD2
AWREREWAYEQY
>TRBV27|TRBJ2-7|-
ASSTNRAVQY
>TRBV27|TRBJ2-7|-
ASGRTALYEQY
>TRBV14|TRBJ1-2|-
ASSQDYSGRGYGYT
>TRBV11-2|TRBJ2-1|TRBD2
ASSRGTSGTLSSYNEQF
>TRBV30|TRBJ2-1|-
AWTPNQGVGSYNEQF
>TRBV7-8|TRBJ2-6|-
ASSLRIGSSSGANVLT
>TRBV7-9|TRBJ1-2|TRBD1
ASSLTAGGYGYT
>TRBV5-1|TRBJ2-7|-
ASSLKTGVILPYEQY
>TRBV30|TRBJ1-1|-
AWSEGGHTEAF
>TRBV6-1|TRBJ2-3|-
ATLSQGVTDTQY
>TRBV7-9|TRBJ2-5|-
ASSFNGGKWETQY
>TRBV19|TRBJ1-1|-
ASSISTRVNTEAF
>TRBV27|TRBJ2-6|TRBD1
ASKTGGPSLSGANVLT
>TRBV27|TRBJ2-1|-
ASRARLASLNEQF
>TRBV19|TRBJ1-2|TRBD1
ASSIGQGTYYGYT
>TRBV2|TRBJ2-7|TRBD2
ASSVGGRTYEQY
>TRBV5-1|TRBJ2-1|TRBD2
ASSLSPSGMGNEQF
>TRBV14|TRBJ1-4|-
ASSQVGGATNEKLF
>TRBV29-1|TRBJ1-4|TRBD1
SYRQGEEKLF
>TRBV27|TRBJ1-1|-
ASTSAALNTEAF
>TRBV27|TRBJ2-7|-
ASSRFPPSQGFSYEQY
>TRBV5-1|TRBJ2-7|-
ASSPLGTIIEQY
>TRBV20-1|TRBJ2-7|-
SASRGYEQY
>TRBV7-2|TRBJ1-5|-
ASSLSGNQPQH
>TRBV14|TRBJ2-5|-
ASSQDTGPTQY
>TRBV9|TRBJ2-3|TRBD2
ASSEYGLAGITDTQY
>TRBV2|TRBJ1-1|-
ASSARAASRAF
>TRBV29-1|TRBJ2-5|-
SVGRTGGEADQY
>TRBV29-1|TRBJ2-1|TRBD2
SVPGLAAIYNEQF
>TRBV9|TRBJ2-2|TRBD1
ASTHDREGTGELF